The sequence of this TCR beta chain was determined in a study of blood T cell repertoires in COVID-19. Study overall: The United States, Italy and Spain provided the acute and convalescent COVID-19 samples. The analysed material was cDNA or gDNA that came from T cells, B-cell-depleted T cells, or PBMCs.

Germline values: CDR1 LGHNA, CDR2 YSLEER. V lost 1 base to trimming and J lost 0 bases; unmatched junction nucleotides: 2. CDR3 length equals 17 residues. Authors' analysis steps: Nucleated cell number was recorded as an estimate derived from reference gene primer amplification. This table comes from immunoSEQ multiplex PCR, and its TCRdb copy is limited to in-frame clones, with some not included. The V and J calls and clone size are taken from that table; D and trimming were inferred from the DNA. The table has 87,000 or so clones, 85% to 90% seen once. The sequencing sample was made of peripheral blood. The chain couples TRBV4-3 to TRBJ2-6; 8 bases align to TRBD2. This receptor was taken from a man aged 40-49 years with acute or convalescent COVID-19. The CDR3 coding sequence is TGCGCCAGCAGCCAAGTCACTAGCGGCTCTGGGGCCAACGTCCTGACTTTC. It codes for CASSQVTSGSGANVLTF.